This is a list of T cell receptor beta chains from one sample in a study of blood T cell repertoires in COVID-19. Data came from immunoSEQ multiplex PCR; TCRdb stores just in-frame clones and leaves some out. The sample includes 200,000 or so clones, approximately 79% of them seen just once. Material: peripheral blood. These receptors came from a man aged 60-69 years with active or convalescent COVID-19. CDR3s include the opening cysteine and the closing phenylalanine or tryptophan. The D gene is left open where the match is weak. Clone size is given for some rows only: seen once, a few or many times, or a class if the clone is expanded.

V	J	length	D	size	CDR3	DNA
TRBV5-1	TRBJ2-2	16	TRBD2	few	CASSQLAGGNTGELFF	TGCGCCAGCAGCCAGTTAGCGGGAGGGAACACCGGGGAGCTGTTTTTT
TRBV18	TRBJ2-3	16	TRBD1	NA	CASSPPTGGGTDTQYF	TGTGCCAGCTCACCACCGACAGGGGGGGGCACAGATACGCAGTATTTT
TRBV5-4	TRBJ1-4	14	TRBD1	NA	CASSRDRVGEKLFF	TGTGCCAGCAGCCGGGACAGGGTCGGAGAAAAACTGTTTTTT
TRBV7-9	TRBJ2-1	15	TRBD2	NA	CASSLSGNWNNEQFF	TGTGCCAGCAGCCTCAGCGGGAACTGGAACAATGAGCAGTTCTTC
TRBV9	TRBJ2-1	17	TRBD2	NA	CASSVDITGGLNNEQFF	TGTGCCAGCAGCGTAGATATAACGGGAGGGCTGAACAATGAGCAGTTCTTC
TRBV6-9	TRBJ2-1	17	TRBD1	NA	CASSWVSEGAPYNEQFF	TGTGCCAGCAGTTGGGTGAGTGAGGGGGCCCCTTACAATGAGCAGTTCTTC
TRBV28	TRBJ2-3	15	TRBD2	NA	CASGRLAGGTDTQYF	TGTGCCAGCGGGAGATTAGCGGGGGGGACAGATACGCAGTATTTT
TRBV4-3	TRBJ1-2	14	TRBD1	NA	CASSQETGAIGYTF	TGCGCCAGCAGCCAAGAAACAGGGGCGATCGGCTACACCTTC
TRBV28	TRBJ2-2	13	NA	once	CATQRAGTGELFF	TGTGCCACACAGCGGGCGGGTACCGGGGAGCTGTTTTTT
TRBV18	TRBJ2-7	14	TRBD2	few	CASSGTSAAREQYF	TGTGCCAGCTCAGGGACTAGCGCAGCAAGGGAGCAGTACTTC
TRBV11-2	TRBJ1-1	13	NA	NA	CASSLGLNTEAFF	TGTGCCAGCAGCTTAGGGCTGAACACTGAAGCTTTCTTT
TRBV19	TRBJ2-1	14	NA	NA	CASSPGLSYNEQFF	TGTGCCAGTAGCCCGGGTCTTAGCTACAATGAGCAGTTCTTC
TRBV10-3	TRBJ2-5	16	TRBD2	NA	CAISDPWTSGRETQYF	TGTGCCATCAGTGATCCATGGACTAGCGGGAGAGAGACCCAGTACTTC
TRBV2	TRBJ2-2	16	NA	NA	CASSVESLLNTGELFF	TGTGCCAGCAGTGTGGAGAGCCTATTGAACACCGGGGAGCTGTTTTTT
TRBV13	TRBJ2-3	16	NA	NA	CASSLKTGVSTDTQYF	TGTGCCAGCAGCTTGAAAACGGGAGTTAGCACAGATACGCAGTATTTT
TRBV28	TRBJ1-5	14	NA	NA	CASSITGINQPQHF	TGTGCCAGTTCTATCACAGGAATCAATCAGCCCCAGCATTTT
TRBV6-6	TRBJ1-1	15	NA	NA	CASSMRDIQDTEAFF	TGTGCCAGCAGTATGAGGGACATCCAAGACACTGAAGCTTTCTTT
TRBV10-3	TRBJ2-7	15	TRBD2	NA	CAISEPTGGTYEQYF	TGTGCCATCAGTGAGCCAACGGGAGGTACCTACGAGCAGTACTTC
TRBV11-2	TRBJ1-1	14	NA	few	CASSFGATNTEAFF	TGTGCCAGCAGCTTTGGGGCGACGAACACTGAAGCTTTCTTT
TRBV24-1	TRBJ1-2	14	TRBD1	NA	CATSDLASGGGYTF	TGTGCCACCAGTGATTTGGCGTCAGGGGGTGGCTACACCTTC
TRBV7-3	TRBJ2-1	15	NA	NA	CASSSPSASVREQFF	TGTGCCAGCAGCTCCCCCTCGGCTAGCGTCCGTGAGCAGTTCTTC
TRBV14	TRBJ2-7	13	NA	NA	CASSRTVTYEQYF	TGTGCCAGCAGCCGGACAGTCACCTACGAGCAGTACTTC
TRBV7-9	TRBJ2-2	15	NA	few	CASSLKAANTGELFF	TGTGCCAGCAGCTTAAAAGCGGCGAACACCGGGGAGCTGTTTTTT
TRBV18	TRBJ2-3	14	TRBD1	NA	CASSPSEQGATQYF	TGTGCCAGCTCACCATCGGAACAGGGGGCTACGCAGTATTTT
TRBV4-3	TRBJ2-1	15	NA	NA	CASSQVRGGGNEQFF	TGCGCCAGCAGCCAAGTCCGGGGAGGGGGCAATGAGCAGTTCTTC
TRBV5-4	TRBJ2-3	14	NA	NA	CASSPTPDRDTQYF	TGTGCCAGCAGCCCGACTCCCGACAGGGATACGCAGTATTTT
TRBV20-1	TRBJ2-7	13	TRBD2	NA	CSASLSGRIEQYF	TGCAGTGCTAGTCTCAGCGGGAGGATCGAGCAGTACTTC
TRBV6-5	TRBJ1-5	13	NA	NA	CASSYDRTRPQHF	TGTGCCAGCAGTTATGACAGGACCCGGCCCCAGCATTTT
TRBV6-5	TRBJ1-2	14	NA	NA	CASRPDWGEYGYTF	TGTGCCAGCAGACCGGACTGGGGGGAATATGGCTACACCTTC
TRBV7-9	TRBJ2-3	15	TRBD2	NA	CASSLGSGRTDTQYF	TGTGCCAGCAGCTTAGGGAGCGGGAGGACAGATACGCAGTATTTT
TRBV19	TRBJ2-3	18	TRBD2	NA	CASQWAAGGLSSTDTQYF	TGTGCCAGTCAGTGGGCTGCGGGAGGACTCTCTAGCACAGATACGCAGTATTTT
TRBV15	TRBJ1-1	13	TRBD1	NA	CATSEQGAGEAFF	TGTGCCACCAGTGAACAGGGGGCTGGTGAAGCTTTCTTT
TRBV24-1	TRBJ2-3	16	TRBD1	NA	CATSDRTGGAGDTQYF	TGTGCCACCAGTGATCGGACAGGGGGCGCGGGAGATACGCAGTATTTT
TRBV4-1	TRBJ2-1	15	TRBD2	NA	CASSHPPGGSHEQFF	TGCGCCAGCAGCCACCCCCCGGGAGGGAGCCATGAGCAGTTCTTC
TRBV11-3	TRBJ1-4	18	TRBD1	NA	CASSLAGTGNTTNEKLFF	TGTGCCAGCAGCTTAGCCGGGACAGGAAATACAACTAATGAAAAACTGTTTTTT
TRBV10-1	TRBJ1-4	15	NA	NA	CASSGLGAANEKLFF	TGCGCCAGCAGTGGACTAGGGGCCGCTAATGAAAAACTGTTTTTT